The rows below give T cell receptor beta chains drawn from one sample of a study of blood T cells in healthy people across ages. Each CDR3 protein gets one entry after TCRdb re-called the 5' RACE reads with MiXCR. Of 720,000 or so distinct CDR3 sequences listed, around 41% are singletons. The sample comprised blood. The receptors shown here come from a man aged 80 or over in good health. Each CDR3 is given with its conserved first and last residue. A D gene is named only where the DNA matches it firmly. The listing skips clone size in some rows; elsewhere it reads once, few, many or a size class.

j_call	d_call	clone_size	v_call	cdr3_aa	cdr3_nt
TRBJ2-1	.	few	TRBV11-2	CASSFGGRGETQFF	TGTGCCAGCAGCTTTGGGGGGCGCGGTGAGACCCAGTTCTTC
TRBJ2-1	.	.	TRBV20-1	CSAKYGGPENEQFF	TGCAGTGCTAAGTATGGGGGGCCGGAGAATGAGCAGTTCTTC
TRBJ2-4	.	many	TRBV7-2	CASGNDGKNIQYF	TGTGCCAGCGGAAATGATGGCAAAAACATTCAGTACTTC
TRBJ2-7	.	.	TRBV14	CASSQVSGRSYEQYF	TGTGCCAGCAGCCAAGTTAGCGGAAGAAGCTACGAGCAGTACTTC
TRBJ1-5	TRBD1	.	TRBV12-3/TRBV12-4	CASRGQGDGRPQHF	TGTGCCAGCAGGGGACAGGGGGATGGTCGGCCCCAGCATTTT
TRBJ1-2	TRBD1	few	TRBV7-9	CASSLPGDRGGSGYTF	TGTGCCAGCAGCTTACCCGGCGACAGGGGAGGGTCTGGCTACACCTTC
TRBJ2-5	TRBD1	.	TRBV15	CATSIQGARVQETQYF	TGTGCCACCAGTATCCAGGGGGCGCGGGTTCAAGAGACCCAGTACTTC
TRBJ2-7	.	.	TRBV20-1	CSTREAGTPAYEQYF	TGCAGTACTAGAGAGGCCGGGACTCCGGCCTACGAGCAGTACTTC
TRBJ1-1	TRBD1	few	TRBV29-1	CSGGLVTGVYTEAFF	TGCAGCGGCGGCCTTGTGACAGGGGTCTACACTGAAGCTTTCTTT
TRBJ2-1	TRBD2	.	TRBV7-2	CASSLGSGRQYNEQFF	TGTGCCAGCAGCTTAGGTTCCGGGAGGCAATACAATGAGCAGTTCTTC
TRBJ1-2	TRBD1	once	TRBV28	CASSSGTGGWSYTF	TGTGCCAGCAGTTCCGGGACAGGGGGTTGGAGCTACACCTTC
TRBJ1-2	TRBD1	.	TRBV20-1	CSAQNPGQGDYGYTF	TGCAGTGCCCAAAATCCGGGACAGGGGGACTATGGCTACACCTTC
TRBJ2-2	TRBD1	.	TRBV6-5	CASRKQGSANTGELFF	TGTGCCAGCAGGAAACAGGGGTCCGCGAACACCGGGGAGCTGTTTTTT
TRBJ1-5	.	.	TRBV7-2	CASSLGLYSNQPQHF	TGTGCCAGCAGCTTAGGGCTGTATAGCAATCAGCCCCAGCATTTT
TRBJ2-7	TRBD2	.	TRBV20-1	CSAGRAGGPSYEQYF	TGCAGTGCTGGGAGAGCGGGAGGGCCCTCCTACGAGCAGTACTTC
TRBJ2-1	TRBD2	.	TRBV7-2	CASSLAGLAGADEQFF	TGTGCCAGCAGCTTAGCCGGACTAGCGGGAGCCGATGAGCAGTTCTTC
TRBJ2-3	.	.	TRBV7-3	CASSFNSRGAGDTQYF	TGTGCCAGCAGCTTTAATTCCCGGGGCGCGGGAGATACGCAGTATTTT
TRBJ2-5	.	few	TRBV20-1	CSARVTAEQETQYF	TGCAGTGCTAGAGTAACAGCAGAACAAGAGACCCAGTACTTC
TRBJ2-5	TRBD2	few	TRBV27	CASSYSGGARETQYF	TGTGCCAGCAGTTATAGCGGGGGGGCCCGAGAGACCCAGTACTTC
TRBJ2-7	.	once	TRBV20-1	CSAGGRGSYEQYF	TGCAGTGCAGGGGGACGAGGCTCCTACGAGCAGTACTTC
TRBJ2-5	.	many	TRBV6-2/TRBV6-3	CASSRDGQETQYF	TGTGCCAGCAGCAGGGACGGCCAAGAGACCCAGTACTTC
TRBJ2-7	TRBD1	many	TRBV29-1	CSVAARTGPYEQYF	TGCAGCGTTGCTGCTCGGACAGGCCCCTACGAGCAGTACTTC
TRBJ2-6	.	few	TRBV4-2	CASSQVGTTSGANVLTF	TGTGCCAGCAGCCAAGTCGGGACAACCTCTGGGGCCAACGTCCTGACTTTC
TRBJ2-7	TRBD1	once	TRBV6-2/TRBV6-3	CASSQGQGSPYEQYF	TGTGCCAGCAGTCAAGGACAGGGGTCACCCTACGAGCAGTACTTC
TRBJ2-5	TRBD2	.	TRBV6-2/TRBV6-3	CASSYPGLAGGQTQYF	TGTGCCAGCAGTTACCCAGGACTAGCGGGGGGTCAGACCCAGTACTTC
TRBJ2-7	TRBD2	.	TRBV4-3	CASSHREGEYEQYF	TGCGCCAGCAGCCACCGGGAGGGAGAATACGAGCAGTACTTC